This entry concerns a single T cell receptor beta chain. The antigen remains undetermined. This record comes from a study of T cells in localized non-small cell lung cancer. Using immunoSEQ multiplex PCR, the repertoire was profiled, and TCRdb retains in-frame clones only, with some absent. The sample contains about 77,000 clones, 88% of which appear only once. CDR3 size: 13 residues. The germline V gene encodes CDR1 SGHDT and CDR2 YYEEEE. V was shortened by 3 bases and J by 5 bases, with 12 bases between the two germline ends. Study findings and constraints: Adjacent lung tissue had a median about 52 of the top 100 clones found in the tumor. In the blood, greater T cell density corresponded to longer overall survival.

The sample was peripheral blood, taken before any cancer treatment. This clonotype was obtained from a woman aged 35-70 years with stage I squamous cell lung carcinoma. V is TRBV5-6 and J is TRBJ2-7; D unclear. The chain's CDR3 is CASSYRAGHEQYF. The CDR3 DNA is TGTGCCAGCAGCTACCGGGCCGGCCACGAGCAGTACTTC.